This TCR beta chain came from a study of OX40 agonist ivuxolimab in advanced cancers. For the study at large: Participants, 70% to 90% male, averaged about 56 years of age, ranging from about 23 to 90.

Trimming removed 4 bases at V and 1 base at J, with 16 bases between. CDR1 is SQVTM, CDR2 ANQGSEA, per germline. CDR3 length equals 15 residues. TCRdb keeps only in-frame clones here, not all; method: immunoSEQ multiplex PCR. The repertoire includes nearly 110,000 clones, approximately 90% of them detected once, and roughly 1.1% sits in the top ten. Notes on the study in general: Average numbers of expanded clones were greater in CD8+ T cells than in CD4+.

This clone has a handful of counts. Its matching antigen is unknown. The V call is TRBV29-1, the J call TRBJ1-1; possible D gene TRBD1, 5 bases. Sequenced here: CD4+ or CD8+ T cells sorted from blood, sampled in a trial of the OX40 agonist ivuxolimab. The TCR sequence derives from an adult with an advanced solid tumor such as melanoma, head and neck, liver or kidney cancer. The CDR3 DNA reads TGCAGCGTTGGAGGGATTGGACAAAAGAACACTGAAGCTTTCTTT. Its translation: CSVGGIGQKNTEAFF.